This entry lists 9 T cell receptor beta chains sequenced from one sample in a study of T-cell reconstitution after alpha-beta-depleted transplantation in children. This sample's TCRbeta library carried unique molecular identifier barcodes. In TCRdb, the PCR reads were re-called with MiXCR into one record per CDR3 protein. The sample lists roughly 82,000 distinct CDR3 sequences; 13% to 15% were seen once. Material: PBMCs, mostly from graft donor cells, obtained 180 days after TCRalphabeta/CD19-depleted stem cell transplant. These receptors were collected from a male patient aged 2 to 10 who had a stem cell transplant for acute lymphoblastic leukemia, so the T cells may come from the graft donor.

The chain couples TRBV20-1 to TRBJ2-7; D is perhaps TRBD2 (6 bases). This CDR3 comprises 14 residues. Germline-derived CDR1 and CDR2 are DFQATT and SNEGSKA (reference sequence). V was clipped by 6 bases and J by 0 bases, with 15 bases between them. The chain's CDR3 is CSAPIEGLSYEQYF. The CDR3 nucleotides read TGCAGTGCCCCAATAGAGGGACTCTCCTACGAGCAGTACTTC.

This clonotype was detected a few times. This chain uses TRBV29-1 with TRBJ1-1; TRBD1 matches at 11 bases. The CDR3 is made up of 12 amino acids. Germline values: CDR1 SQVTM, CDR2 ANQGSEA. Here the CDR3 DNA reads TGCAGTCGGACAGGGGGCAACGGTGAAGCTTTCTTT. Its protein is CSRTGGNGEAFF.

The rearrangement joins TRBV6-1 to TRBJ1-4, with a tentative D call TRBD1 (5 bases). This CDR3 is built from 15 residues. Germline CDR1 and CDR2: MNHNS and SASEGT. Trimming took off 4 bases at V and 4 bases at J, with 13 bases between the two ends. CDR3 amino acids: CASSVRQILNEKLFF. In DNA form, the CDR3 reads TGTGCCAGCAGTGTTAGACAGATCCTTAATGAAAAACTGTTTTTT.

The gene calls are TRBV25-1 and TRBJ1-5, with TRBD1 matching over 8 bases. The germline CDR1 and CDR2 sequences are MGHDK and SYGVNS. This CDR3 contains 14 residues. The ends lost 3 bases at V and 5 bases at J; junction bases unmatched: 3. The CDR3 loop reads CASSETGEHQPQHF. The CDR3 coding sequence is TGTGCCAGCAGTGAGACAGGGGAACATCAGCCCCAGCATTTT.

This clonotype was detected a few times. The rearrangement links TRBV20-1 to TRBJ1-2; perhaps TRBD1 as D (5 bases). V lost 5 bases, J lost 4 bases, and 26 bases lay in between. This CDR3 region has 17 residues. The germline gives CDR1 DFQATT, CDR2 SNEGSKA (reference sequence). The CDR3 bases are TGCAGTGCTGCAGCTCCCTCCACCAGGGTATTACTCTATGGCTACACCTTC. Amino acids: CSAAAPSTRVLLYGYTF.

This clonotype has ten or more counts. CDR3 region: CASSSSGGLYNEQFF. The DNA for the CDR3 is TGTGCCAGCAGCTCCAGCGGGGGGCTTTACAATGAGCAGTTCTTC. The V call is TRBV12-3 or TRBV12-4, the J call TRBJ2-1; TRBD2 matches 9 bases. The CDR3 sequence is 15 residues long. Unmatched junction bases numbered 7, after V lost 6 bases and J lost 4 bases.

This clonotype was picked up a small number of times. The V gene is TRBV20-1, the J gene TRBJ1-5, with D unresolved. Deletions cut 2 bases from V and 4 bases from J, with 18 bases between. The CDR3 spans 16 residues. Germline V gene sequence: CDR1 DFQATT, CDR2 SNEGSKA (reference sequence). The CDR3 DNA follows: TGCAGTGCTAGATGGCGGGCCAGAGGTCTAAATCAGCCCCAGCATTTT. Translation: CSARWRARGLNQPQHF.

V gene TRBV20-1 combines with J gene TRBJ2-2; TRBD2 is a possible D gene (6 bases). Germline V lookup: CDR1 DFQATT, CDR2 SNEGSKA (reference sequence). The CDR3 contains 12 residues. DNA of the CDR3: TGCGCGGGACTTTCTCCGACCGGGGAGCTGTTTTTT. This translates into CAGLSPTGELFF.

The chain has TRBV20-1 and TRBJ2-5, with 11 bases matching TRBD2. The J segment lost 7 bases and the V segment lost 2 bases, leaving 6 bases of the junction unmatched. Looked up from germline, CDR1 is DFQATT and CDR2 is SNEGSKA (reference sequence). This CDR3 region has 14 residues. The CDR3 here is CSARPPGLAVTQYF. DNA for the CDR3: TGCAGTGCTAGACCTCCGGGACTAGCGGTGACCCAGTACTTC.